This entry lists 25 T cell receptor beta chains sequenced from one sample in a study of T cell changes during pregnancy in multiple sclerosis. Only in-frame clones appear in the TCRdb table, and some are missing; sequencing was by immunoSEQ multiplex PCR. The table lists about 34,000 clones, about 90% of them singletons, with 3.5% in the top ten. Source: CD8+ T cells from peripheral blood mononuclear cells, taken in the third trimester of pregnancy. The source of these receptors is a female donor with multiple sclerosis, enrolled in a pregnancy study.

The chain is built from TRBV19 and TRBJ2-7, with a possible D match to TRBD1 (5 bases). Per germline, CDR1 LNHDA and CDR2 SQIVND (reference sequence). V was cut by 8 bases and J by 2 bases, with 7 bases left in between. The CDR3 extends over 11 amino acids. Here the CDR3 reads CASDRTYEQYF. As DNA, the CDR3 is TGTGCCAGTGACAGAACCTACGAGCAGTACTTC.

V and J are TRBV7-9 and TRBJ1-1, with 7 bases that match TRBD1. The ends lost 4 bases at V and 6 bases at J; junction bases unmatched: 11. The CDR3 loop spans 15 amino acids. From germline, CDR1 is SEHNR and CDR2 FQNEAQ (reference sequence). The CDR3 DNA reads TGTGCCAGCAGCTCCAGAATACAGGGGATCCCTGAAGCTTTCTTT. It is translated as CASSSRIQGIPEAFF. The entire variable domain, with the rest obtained from reference TRBV7-9 and TRBJ1-1, is as follows: DTGVSQNPRHKITKRGQNVTFRCDPISEHNRLYWYRQTLGQGPEFLTYFQNEAQLEKSRLLSDRFSAERPKGSFSTLEIQRTEQGDSAMYLCASSSRIQGIPEAFFGQGTRLTVV.

The rearrangement links TRBV12-5 to TRBJ1-5; 7 positions agree with TRBD1. V trimming: 4 bases; J trimming: 6 bases; junction bases outside the gene matches: 12. The CDR3 totals 16 residues. CDR1 LGHNT and CDR2 FRNRAP come from the germline V gene. The CDR3 protein is CASGSPGQARSQPQHF. In DNA form, the CDR3 reads TGTGCTAGTGGTTCCCCAGGACAGGCAAGGAGTCAGCCCCAGCATTTT.

The chain uses TRBV5-4 and TRBJ1-2; D unclear. V was trimmed by 2 bases and J by 0 bases, leaving 8 bases between them. CDR3 length: 14 amino acids. The germline V gene encodes CDR1 SGHNT and CDR2 YYREEE (reference sequence). This CDR3 reads CASSFTDSNYGYTF. The CDR3 DNA reads TGTGCCAGCAGCTTCACCGACTCTAACTATGGCTACACCTTC. The entire variable domain, with the rest obtained from reference TRBV5-4 and TRBJ1-2, is as follows: ETGVTQSPTHLIKTRGQQVTLRCSSQSGHNTVSWYQQALGQGPQFIFQYYREEENGRGNFPPRFSGLQFPNYSSELNVNALELDDSALYLCASSFTDSNYGYTFGSGTRLTVV.

This clone is a singleton in its sample. The gene calls are TRBV10-3 and TRBJ2-1; TRBD2 agrees at 10 bases. Germline V gene sequence: CDR1 ENHRY, CDR2 SYGVKD. J gave up 6 bases and V 3 bases, and 5 bases lay outside the gene matches. CDR3 length equals 15 residues. The CDR3 loop is CAISEDLAGVNEQFF. CDR3 DNA: TGTGCCATCAGTGAAGATCTAGCGGGAGTCAATGAGCAGTTCTTC.

The chain uses TRBV4-2 and TRBJ2-7, with D possibly TRBD1 on 5 matching bases. Germline CDR1 and CDR2: LGHNA and YNFKEQ. The CDR3 length is 15 residues. Trimming pared 4 bases from V and 2 bases from J, leaving 15 bases between. The CDR3 nucleotides read TGTGCCAGCAGCCCGGTGCTGGACACAGCCTACGAGCAGTACTTC. Amino acid sequence: CASSPVLDTAYEQYF.

J is TRBJ2-2 and V is TRBV19, with D hard to call. There are 15 residues in the CDR3. Germline CDR1 and CDR2: LNHDA and SQIVND (reference sequence). V gave up 6 bases and J gave up 1 base, with 12 bases separating them. CDR3 coding DNA: TGTGCCAGTAGGGGTTTGGGCGAGAACACCGGGGAGCTGTTTTTT. Its translation is CASRGLGENTGELFF. Full variable domain (outside the CDR3, taken from reference TRBV19 and TRBJ2-2): DGGITQSPKYLFRKEGQNVTLSCEQNLNHDAMYWYRQDPGQGLRLIYYSQIVNDFQKGDIAEGYSVSREKKESFPLTVTSAQKNPTAFYLCASRGLGENTGELFFGEGSRLTVL.

This clone was counted only a few times. The chain joins TRBV12-5 to TRBJ1-1, with D perhaps TRBD1 (6 bases). The germline gives CDR1 LGHNT, CDR2 FRNRAP. The CDR3 extends over 17 amino acids. The V and J ends lost 1 base and 1 base respectively, with 16 bases between them. The CDR3 DNA reads TGTGCTAGTGGTTTGGCTTTATCGGACAGTGAGAACACTGAAGCTTTCTTT. Translating gives CASGLALSDSENTEAFF.

The chain has TRBV19 and TRBJ1-2, with 9 bases matching TRBD1. The J segment lost 4 bases and the V segment lost 5 bases, leaving 11 bases of the junction unmatched. CDR3 length: 16 amino acids. CDR1 LNHDA and CDR2 SQIVND come from the germline V gene (reference sequence). CDR3 amino acids: CASSRSTGGAPYGYTF. Written as DNA, the CDR3 is TGTGCCAGTAGTCGATCTACAGGGGGCGCCCCCTATGGCTACACCTTC.

The chain is built from TRBV5-4 and TRBJ2-1, with 14 bases identical to TRBD2. Germline CDR1 is SGHNT and CDR2 is YYREEE (reference sequence). There are 18 residues in the CDR3. The trim removed 4 bases at V and 1 base at J, leaving 7 bases unmatched. The CDR3 loop is CASSAGLAGDESYNEQFF. The CDR3 DNA sequence: TGTGCCAGCAGCGCGGGACTAGCGGGGGACGAATCCTACAATGAGCAGTTCTTC.

This rearrangement joins TRBV10-3 to TRBJ2-1, with D possibly being TRBD2 (7 bases). CDR1 is ENHRY and CDR2 is SYGVKD in the germline V gene. V was cut by 6 bases and J by 4 bases, with 19 bases left in between. The CDR3 loop spans 16 amino acids. This chain's CDR3 is CAIRNQGGGIYNEQFF. The CDR3 region has the DNA TGTGCCATCAGAAACCAAGGGGGGGGGATTTACAATGAGCAGTTCTTC.

This rearrangement joins TRBV4-2 to TRBJ2-7; D possibly corresponds to TRBD2 (6 bases). Per germline, CDR1 LGHNA and CDR2 YNFKEQ. The CDR3 is 14 residues long. Trimming cost V 1 base and J 3 bases, with 10 bases left between them. The CDR3 loop reads CASSQGGVGYEQYF. The CDR3 DNA reads TGTGCCAGCAGCCAAGGGGGGGTGGGCTACGAGCAGTACTTC.

The chain carries TRBV6-4 and TRBJ2-3; 10 bases match TRBD2. The CDR3 has 14 amino acids. Germline CDR1 is MRHNA and CDR2 is SNTAGT. The V gene end was trimmed by 8 bases and the J gene end by 4 bases; junction bases not matched to a gene: 6. The CDR3 sequence: CASASGTSADTQYF. CDR3 sequence (DNA): TGTGCCAGCGCGTCGGGGACTAGCGCAGATACGCAGTATTTT.

The chain couples TRBV9 to TRBJ2-3; D possibly corresponds to TRBD1 (6 bases). The CDR3 is 16 amino acids. The V end lost 5 bases, the J end lost 2 bases, and 18 bases lay between the germline ends. CDR1 and CDR2 from the germline V gene are SGDLS and YYNGEE. Here the CDR3 DNA reads TGTGCCAGCAGTCTACGGGGTGGGGGCAACACAGATACGCAGTATTTT. Amino acid sequence: CASSLRGGGNTDTQYF.

The chain joins TRBV7-9 to TRBJ1-1, with D unresolved. Trimming took 0 bases from V and 2 from J, leaving 4 bases between them. Germline V gene sequence: CDR1 SEHNR, CDR2 FQNEAQ (reference sequence). The CDR3 runs 13 residues. This CDR3 reads CASSLARNTEAFF. Written as DNA, the CDR3 is TGTGCCAGCAGCTTAGCCCGTAACACTGAAGCTTTCTTT.

Within the sample, this clone is medium-sized (0.01 to 0.1%). V and J are TRBV12-2 and TRBJ1-2; the table assigns TRBD1, which was not confirmed against the DNA. TRBV12-2 is flagged as a pseudogene. CDR3 length: 17 amino acids. CDR3 loop: CASRLAVGDRAMNGYTF. The CDR3 nucleotides are TGTGCAAGTCGCTTAGCGGTAGGGGATCGTGCGATGAATGGCTACACCTTC.

The chain has TRBV7-3 and TRBJ2-3, with unresolved D. The CDR3 length is 15 residues. Between the trimmed V and J ends, which lost 2 bases and 3 bases, there was a span of 12 bases. Germline assignment: CDR1 SGHTA and CDR2 FQGTGA. The CDR3: CASSLSLEMTDTQYF. DNA of the CDR3: TGTGCCAGCAGCTTATCGCTGGAGATGACAGATACGCAGTATTTT.

The chain uses TRBV7-9 and TRBJ1-1; possibly TRBD1 for D (6 bases). Germline CDR1 reads SEHNR; CDR2 reads FQNEAQ (reference sequence). V shed 5 bases and J shed 1 base, with 14 bases lying between them. This CDR3 is 15 amino acids long. In DNA form, the CDR3 reads TGTGCCAGCAGCCACACAACAGGGTGGAACACTGAAGCTTTCTTT. Its translation: CASSHTTGWNTEAFF.

This chain uses TRBV5-4 with TRBJ1-3; D unresolved. Germline V CDR1 and CDR2: SGHNT, YYREEE (reference sequence). The CDR3 has 15 amino acids. V lost 4 bases, J lost 4 bases, and 15 bases lay in between. CDR3 in DNA: TGTGCCAGCAGCCAGTGGGCGGCGGGAGGAAACACCATATATTTT. Translating gives CASSQWAAGGNTIYF. The variable domain in full, completed from reference TRBV5-4 and TRBJ1-3, reads ETGVTQSPTHLIKTRGQQVTLRCSSQSGHNTVSWYQQALGQGPQFIFQYYREEENGRGNFPPRFSGLQFPNYSSELNVNALELDDSALYLCASSQWAAGGNTIYFGEGSWLTVV.

The chain uses TRBV4-3 and TRBJ2-1; the match to TRBD2 covers 14 bases. V dropped 0 bases and J dropped 7; count of bases not matched to a gene: 5. The germline gives CDR1 LGHNA, CDR2 YSLEER. CDR3 length: 17 amino acids. DNA for the CDR3: TGCGCCAGCAGCCAAGACCGAGGGACTAGCGGGGGAAATGAGCAGTTCTTC. Translation: CASSQDRGTSGGNEQFF.

The V gene is TRBV7-9, the J gene TRBJ2-5, with D perhaps matching TRBD2 (5 bases). Trimming took 5 bases from V and 0 from J, leaving 13 bases between them. Germline V gives CDR1 SEHNR, CDR2 FQNEAQ (reference sequence). This CDR3 is 15 amino acids long. CDR3 region: CASSPRTDYQETQYF. CDR3 nucleotides: TGTGCCAGCAGCCCCCGGACGGACTACCAAGAGACCCAGTACTTC.

CDR3 protein: CASPLSAVRSCTEAFF. In nucleotides, the CDR3 is TGCGCCAGCCCCCTAAGCGCGGTTAGAAGTTGCACTGAAGCTTTCTTT. J is TRBJ1-1 and V is TRBV10-1; no firm D call. Per germline, CDR1 WNHNN and CDR2 SYGVQD (reference sequence). CDR3 length: 16 residues. Trimming removed 8 bases at V and 4 bases at J, with 23 bases between.

V gene TRBV25-1 combines with J gene TRBJ2-3; a weak D match, TRBD1 (5 bases). Germline CDR1 and CDR2: MGHDK and SYGVNS. V was shortened by 3 bases and J by 2 bases, with 12 bases between the two germline ends. The CDR3 consists of 15 residues. CDR3 DNA: TGTGCCAGCAGTGAGACGTGGGGCCTCACAGATACGCAGTATTTT. Protein sequence: CASSETWGLTDTQYF.

The rearrangement joins TRBV19 to TRBJ2-7; D remains unclear. CDR3 length: 14 residues. Germline CDR1 and CDR2: LNHDA and SQIVND (reference sequence). Trimming took 3 bases from V and 3 from J, leaving 12 bases between them. This CDR3 is CASSMSELGYEQYF. The CDR3 DNA reads as TGTGCCAGTAGTATGAGCGAACTGGGCTACGAGCAGTACTTC.

CDR3 sequence (DNA): TGTGCCAGCAGCCCATTAGCGGGGGGGCCCAGAGATACGCAGTATTTT. Its translation: CASSPLAGGPRDTQYF. The V gene is TRBV7-9, the J gene TRBJ2-3, with 11 bases identical to TRBD2. Germline lookup yields CDR1 SEHNR and CDR2 FQNEAQ (reference sequence). V trimming: 5 bases; J trimming: 5 bases; junction bases outside the gene matches: 9. This CDR3 comprises 16 residues.